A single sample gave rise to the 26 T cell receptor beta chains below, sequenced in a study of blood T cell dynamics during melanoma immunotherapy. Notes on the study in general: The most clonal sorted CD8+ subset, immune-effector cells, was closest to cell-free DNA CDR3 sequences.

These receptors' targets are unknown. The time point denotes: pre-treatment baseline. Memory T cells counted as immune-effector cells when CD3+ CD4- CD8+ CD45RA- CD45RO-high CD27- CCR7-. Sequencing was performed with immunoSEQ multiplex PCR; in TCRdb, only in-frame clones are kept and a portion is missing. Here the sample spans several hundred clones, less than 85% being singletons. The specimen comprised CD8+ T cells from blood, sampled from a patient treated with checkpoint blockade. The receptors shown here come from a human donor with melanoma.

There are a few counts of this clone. CDR3 bases: TGTGCCAGCAGTGAAGCGCCCGGTCCAACCTACGAGCAGTACTTC. Its protein is CASSEAPGPTYEQYF. V and J are TRBV6-1 and TRBJ2-7; D gene ambiguous. CDR1 and CDR2 (germline): MNHNS, SASEGT. Trimming took off 0 bases at V and 2 bases at J, with 11 bases between the two ends. The CDR3 runs 15 residues.

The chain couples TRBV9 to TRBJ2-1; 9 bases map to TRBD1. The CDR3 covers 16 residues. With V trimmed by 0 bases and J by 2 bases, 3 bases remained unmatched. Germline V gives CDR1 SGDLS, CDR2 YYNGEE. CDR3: CASSVGDRATYNEQFF. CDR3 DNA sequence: TGTGCCAGCAGCGTAGGGGACAGGGCCACCTACAATGAGCAGTTCTTC.

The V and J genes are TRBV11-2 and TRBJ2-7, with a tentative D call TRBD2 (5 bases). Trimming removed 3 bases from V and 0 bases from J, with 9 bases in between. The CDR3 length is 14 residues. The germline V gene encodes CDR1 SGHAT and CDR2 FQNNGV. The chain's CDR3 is CASSFERLSYEQYF. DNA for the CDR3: TGTGCCAGCAGCTTCGAGCGGCTCTCCTACGAGCAGTACTTC.

Here the CDR3 DNA reads TGTGCCAGCAGTTCGGAGGGGTCCACTCAGCCCCAGCATTTT. Its protein product is CASSSEGSTQPQHF. This chain joins TRBV28 and TRBJ1-5; D might be TRBD1 (5 bases). Trimming shortened V by 4 bases and J by 6 bases, and 13 bases separated the two germline ends. Germline V gene data show CDR1 as MDHEN and CDR2 as SYDVKM. There are 14 residues in the CDR3.

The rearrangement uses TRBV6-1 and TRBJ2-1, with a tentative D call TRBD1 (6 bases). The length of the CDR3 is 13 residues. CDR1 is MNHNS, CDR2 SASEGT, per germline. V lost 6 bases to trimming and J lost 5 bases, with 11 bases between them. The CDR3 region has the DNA TGTGCCAGCAGCCCGACAGGTGACAATGAGCAGTTCTTC. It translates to CASSPTGDNEQFF.

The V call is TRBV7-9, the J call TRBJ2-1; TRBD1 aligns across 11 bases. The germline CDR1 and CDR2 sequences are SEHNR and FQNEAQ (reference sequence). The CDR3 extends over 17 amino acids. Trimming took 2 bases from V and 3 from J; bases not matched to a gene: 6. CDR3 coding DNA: TGTGCCAGCAGCTTAATCGGGACAGGGGGTGGCTACAATGAGCAGTTCTTC. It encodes CASSLIGTGGGYNEQFF.

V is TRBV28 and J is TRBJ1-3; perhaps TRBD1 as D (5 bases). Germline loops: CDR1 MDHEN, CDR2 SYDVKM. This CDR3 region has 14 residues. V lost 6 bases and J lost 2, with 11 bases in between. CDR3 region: CASRREGTGNTIYF. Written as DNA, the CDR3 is TGTGCCAGCAGGCGGGAGGGGACTGGAAACACCATATATTTT.

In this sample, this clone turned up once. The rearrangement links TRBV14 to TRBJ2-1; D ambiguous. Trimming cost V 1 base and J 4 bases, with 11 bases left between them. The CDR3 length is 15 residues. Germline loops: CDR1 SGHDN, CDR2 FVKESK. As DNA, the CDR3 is TGTGCCAGCAGCCAAGTAAACCTGGGATACAATGAGCAGTTCTTC. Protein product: CASSQVNLGYNEQFF.

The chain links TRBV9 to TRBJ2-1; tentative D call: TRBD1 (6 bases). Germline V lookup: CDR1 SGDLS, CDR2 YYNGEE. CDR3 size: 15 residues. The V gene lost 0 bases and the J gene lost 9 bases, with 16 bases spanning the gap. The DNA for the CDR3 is TGTGCCAGCAGCGTAGCTGACCTGACAGGCTCTGAGCAGTTCTTC. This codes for CASSVADLTGSEQFF. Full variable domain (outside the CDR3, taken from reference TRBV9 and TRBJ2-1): DSGVTQTPKHLITATGQRVTLRCSPRSGDLSVYWYQQSLDQGLQFLIQYYNGEERAKGNILERFSAQQFPDLHSELNLSSLELGDSALYFCASSVADLTGSEQFFGPGTRLTVL.

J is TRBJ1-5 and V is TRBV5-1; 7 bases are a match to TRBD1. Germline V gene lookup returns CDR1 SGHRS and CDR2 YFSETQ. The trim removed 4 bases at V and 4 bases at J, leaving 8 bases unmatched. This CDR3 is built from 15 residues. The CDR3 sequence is CASSPQGGDNQPQHF. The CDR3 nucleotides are TGCGCCAGCAGCCCTCAGGGGGGTGATAATCAGCCCCAGCATTTT.

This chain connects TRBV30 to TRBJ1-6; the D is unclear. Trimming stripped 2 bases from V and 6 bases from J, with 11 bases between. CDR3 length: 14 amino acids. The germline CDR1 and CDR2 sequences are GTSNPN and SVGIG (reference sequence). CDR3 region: CAWSPGITNSPLHF. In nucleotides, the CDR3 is TGTGCCTGGAGTCCCGGGATAACTAATTCACCCCTCCACTTT. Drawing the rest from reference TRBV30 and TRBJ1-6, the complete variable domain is SQTIHQWPATLVQPVGSPLSLECTVEGTSNPNLYWYRQAAGRGLQLLFYSVGIGQISSEVPQNLSASRPQDRQFILSSKKLLLSDSGFYLCAWSPGITNSPLHFGNGTRLTVT.

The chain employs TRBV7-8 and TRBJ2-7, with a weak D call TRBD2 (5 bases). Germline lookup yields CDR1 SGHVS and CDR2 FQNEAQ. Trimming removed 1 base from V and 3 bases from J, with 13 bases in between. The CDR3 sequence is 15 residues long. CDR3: CASSLVRLAGYEQYF. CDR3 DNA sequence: TGTGCCAGCAGCTTAGTTAGGCTAGCCGGCTACGAGCAGTACTTC. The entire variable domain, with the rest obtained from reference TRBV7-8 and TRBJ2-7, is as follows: GAGVSQSPRYKVAKRGQDVALRCDPISGHVSLFWYQQALGQGPEFLTYFQNEAQLDKSGLPSDRFFAERPEGSVSTLKIQRTQQEDSAVYLCASSLVRLAGYEQYFGPGTRLTVT.

CDR3 bases: TGTGCCAGCAGATACGGGACCCAGGGCTCAGAGACCCAGTACTTC. Translated: CASRYGTQGSETQYF. The rearrangement links TRBV28 to TRBJ2-5; D could derive from TRBD1 or TRBD2 (5 bases each). The CDR3 is 15 residues long. Between the trimmed V and J ends, which lost 6 bases and 4 bases, there was a span of 18 bases. CDR1 and CDR2 from the germline V gene are MDHEN and SYDVKM.

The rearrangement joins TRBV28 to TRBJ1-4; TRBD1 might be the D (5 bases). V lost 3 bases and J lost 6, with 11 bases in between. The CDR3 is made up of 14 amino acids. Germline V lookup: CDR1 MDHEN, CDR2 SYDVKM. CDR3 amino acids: CASSLAGTYEKLFF. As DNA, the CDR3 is TGTGCCAGCAGTTTGGCAGGGACTTATGAAAAACTGTTTTTT. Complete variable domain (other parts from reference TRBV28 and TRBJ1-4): DVKVTQSSRYLVKRTGEKVFLECVQDMDHENMFWYRQDPGLGLRLIYFSYDVKMKEKGDIPEGYSVSREKKERFSLILESASTNQTSMYLCASSLAGTYEKLFFGSGTQLSVL.

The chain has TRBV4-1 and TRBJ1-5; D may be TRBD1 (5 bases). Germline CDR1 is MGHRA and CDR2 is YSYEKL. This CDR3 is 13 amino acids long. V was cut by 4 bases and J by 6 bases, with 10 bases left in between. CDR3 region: CASSPGTVQPQHF. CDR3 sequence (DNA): TGCGCCAGCAGCCCAGGGACGGTTCAGCCCCAGCATTTT.

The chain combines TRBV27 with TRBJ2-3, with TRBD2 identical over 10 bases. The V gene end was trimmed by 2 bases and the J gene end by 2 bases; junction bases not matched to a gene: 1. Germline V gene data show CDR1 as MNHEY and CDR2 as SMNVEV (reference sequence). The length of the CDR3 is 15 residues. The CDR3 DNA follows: TGTGCCAGCAGTTTAGGGACTAGCGCCACAGATACGCAGTATTTT. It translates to CASSLGTSATDTQYF.

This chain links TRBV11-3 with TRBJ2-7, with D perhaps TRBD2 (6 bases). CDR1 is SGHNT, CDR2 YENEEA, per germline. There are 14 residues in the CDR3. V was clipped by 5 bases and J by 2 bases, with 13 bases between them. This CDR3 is CASSQGTEAYEQYF. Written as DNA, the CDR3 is TGTGCCAGCAGCCAAGGGACTGAGGCCTACGAGCAGTACTTC.

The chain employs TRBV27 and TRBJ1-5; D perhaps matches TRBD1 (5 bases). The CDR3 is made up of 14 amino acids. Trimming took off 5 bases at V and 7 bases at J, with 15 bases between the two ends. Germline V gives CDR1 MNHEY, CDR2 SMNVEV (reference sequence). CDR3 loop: CASSPGFPQQPQHF. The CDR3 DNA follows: TGTGCCAGCAGTCCAGGGTTTCCACAACAGCCCCAGCATTTT.

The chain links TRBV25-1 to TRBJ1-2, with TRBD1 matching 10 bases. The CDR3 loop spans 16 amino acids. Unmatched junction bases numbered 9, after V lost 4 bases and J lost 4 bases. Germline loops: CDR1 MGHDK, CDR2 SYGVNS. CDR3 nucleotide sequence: TGTGCCAGCAGTGGAACTGCCGGGACAGGGGTCTATGGCTACACCTTC. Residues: CASSGTAGTGVYGYTF.

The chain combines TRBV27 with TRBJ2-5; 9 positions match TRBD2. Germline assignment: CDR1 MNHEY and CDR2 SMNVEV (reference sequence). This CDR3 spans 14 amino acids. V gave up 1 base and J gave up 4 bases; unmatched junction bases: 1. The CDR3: CASSLFSGGETQYF. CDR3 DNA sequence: TGTGCCAGCAGTTTATTTAGCGGGGGAGAGACCCAGTACTTC.

The CDR3 is CASSPVWGLTTEAFF. The CDR3 DNA reads as TGTGCCAGCAGCCCCGTTTGGGGGCTGACCACTGAAGCTTTCTTT. J is TRBJ1-1 and V is TRBV7-9; TRBD1 might be the D (6 bases). The CDR3 has 15 amino acids. With 5 bases removed from V and 4 bases from J, the gap between germline ends came to 17 bases. CDR1 is SEHNR, CDR2 FQNEAQ, per germline (reference sequence).

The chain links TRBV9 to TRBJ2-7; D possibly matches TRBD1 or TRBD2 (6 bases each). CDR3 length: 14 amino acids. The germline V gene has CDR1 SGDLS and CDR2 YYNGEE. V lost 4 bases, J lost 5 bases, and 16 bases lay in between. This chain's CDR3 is CASSLRGTVDEQYF. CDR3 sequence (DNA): TGTGCCAGCAGCCTTAGGGGGACTGTAGACGAGCAGTACTTC.

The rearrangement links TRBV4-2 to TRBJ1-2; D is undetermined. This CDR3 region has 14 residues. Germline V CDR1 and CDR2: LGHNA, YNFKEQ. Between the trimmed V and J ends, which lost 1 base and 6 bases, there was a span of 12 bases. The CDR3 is CASSQVGSSDGYTF. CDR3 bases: TGTGCCAGCAGCCAAGTGGGTTCTAGTGATGGCTACACCTTC.

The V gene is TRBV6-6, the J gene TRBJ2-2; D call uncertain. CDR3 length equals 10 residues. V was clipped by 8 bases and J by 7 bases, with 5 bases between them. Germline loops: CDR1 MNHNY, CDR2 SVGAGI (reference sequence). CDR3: CASADGELFF. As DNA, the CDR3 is TGTGCCAGCGCGGACGGGGAGCTGTTTTTT.

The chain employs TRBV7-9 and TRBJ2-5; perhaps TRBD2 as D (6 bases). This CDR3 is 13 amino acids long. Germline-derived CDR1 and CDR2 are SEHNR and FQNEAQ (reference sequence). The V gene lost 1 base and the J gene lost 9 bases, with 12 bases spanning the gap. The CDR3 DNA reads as TGTGCCAGCAGCTTAGACCCGAGGGAGGCCCAGTACTTC. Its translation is CASSLDPREAQYF.

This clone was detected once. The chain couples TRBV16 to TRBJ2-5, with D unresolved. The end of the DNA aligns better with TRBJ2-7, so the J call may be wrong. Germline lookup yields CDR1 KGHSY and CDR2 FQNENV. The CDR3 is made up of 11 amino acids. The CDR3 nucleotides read TGTGCCAGCAGCCAATCCTACGAGCAGTACTTC. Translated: CASSQSYEQYF.